This T cell receptor beta chain was profiled in a study of Graves' ophthalmopathy and Graves' hyperthyroidism. J gave up 4 bases and V 2 bases, and 2 bases lay outside the gene matches. Germline assignment: CDR1 SGHTA and CDR2 FQGNSA. There are 14 residues in the CDR3. From RNA, the CDR3 regions of TCR beta chains were amplified and sequenced. RT-PCR in the first round used HTBI primers; a second-round multiplex PCR followed. TCRdb fed the multiplex PCR reads into MiXCR, producing one record per CDR3 protein. The data contain 1 million to 1.3 million distinct CDR3 sequences, 35% to 45% of them singletons.

The sequence came from an adult man with Graves' hyperthyroidism. Material: peripheral blood or thyroid tissue (not recorded which). The chain uses TRBV7-2 and TRBJ1-1; 9 positions match TRBD1. CDR3 DNA sequence: TGTGCCAGCAGCTTACACAGGGGGCTCACTGAAGCTTTCTTT. Translated, it gives CASSLHRGLTEAFF.